These T cell receptor beta chains were read from a single sample in a study of T-cell memory formation after mild COVID-19. TCRdb called the 5' RACE reads again in MiXCR, with one record for every CDR3 protein. The sample contains approximately 570,000 distinct CDR3 sequences, about 20% of which appear only once. The specimen was PBMCs or a T cell subset sorted from them (not recorded which). These receptors were obtained from an adult woman who had mild COVID-19 (a few samples of this study predate the infection). Cell type and time point are not known. Both conserved end residues are part of each CDR3.

j_gene | v_gene | CDR3aa
TRBJ2-7 | TRBV24-1 | CATSPGQGADEQYF
TRBJ2-1 | TRBV12-3/TRBV12-4 | CASSGELVAGGYNEQFF
TRBJ1-4 | TRBV5-4 | CASRHGTGDEKLFF
TRBJ2-1 | TRBV20-1 | CSLIPQRGVDNEQFF
TRBJ1-5 | TRBV19 | CASQGGGQPQHF
TRBJ1-1 | TRBV19 | CATPAWGDPEAFF
TRBJ2-3 | TRBV5-1 | CASSLAWTGQGADTQYF
TRBJ2-7 | TRBV18 | CASSSPLASHEQYF
TRBJ1-1 | TRBV6-4 | CASSDQTEYTEAFF
TRBJ2-7 | TRBV12-3/TRBV12-4 | CASRDSRTGVREQYF
TRBJ2-7 | TRBV9 | CASSGRGSPYEQYF
TRBJ1-2 | TRBV5-4 | CASSLGRGTGGGYTF
TRBJ2-7 | TRBV7-9 | CASSLNRGRFSGEQYF
TRBJ2-3 | TRBV18 | CASSPPGLADPTDTQYF
TRBJ1-5 | TRBV7-3 | CASSLRGEPQHF
TRBJ1-6 | TRBV6-1 | CASSPMGGQVNSPLHF
TRBJ2-1 | TRBV4-3 | CASSQDTASGGIFPQFF
TRBJ2-5 | TRBV2 | CASSSGTGARETQYF
TRBJ2-6 | TRBV6-5 | CASSPQGLGANVLTF
TRBJ1-5 | TRBV12-3/TRBV12-4 | CASSLALQPQHF
TRBJ1-5 | TRBV18 | CASSPLGEGGNQPQHF
TRBJ2-7 | TRBV7-9 | CASSLEFSMRGVTLEQYF
TRBJ2-1 | TRBV27 | CASSLSLSSYNEQFF
TRBJ2-1 | TRBV19 | CASRVAGAKVDEQFF
TRBJ2-1 | TRBV5-4 | CASSSKTTYNEQFF
TRBJ2-1 | TRBV12-3/TRBV12-4 | CASSPHNEQFF
TRBJ2-3 | TRBV6-1 | CASSELTSGRVHPF
TRBJ2-1 | TRBV11-2 | CASSLSRGVYNEQFF
TRBJ2-7 | TRBV5-1 | CASSYIQGGEQYF
TRBJ2-7 | TRBV7-9 | CASSLEGFVDSYEQYF
TRBJ2-7 | TRBV12-3/TRBV12-4 | CASKKREGSNEQYF
TRBJ2-2 | TRBV27 | CASTPSGGTGELFF
TRBJ1-3 | TRBV5-1 | CASSLDRVPGNTIYF
TRBJ2-7 | TRBV4-3 | CASSQDVGTSGSKQYF
TRBJ2-2 | TRBV24-1 | CATNFHGELFF
TRBJ2-6 | TRBV4-1 | CASSQDRTAHGANVLTF
TRBJ2-5 | TRBV4-2 | CASSQVGFLAGGETQYF
TRBJ2-1 | TRBV6-5 | CASSYSDRTYNEQFF
TRBJ2-7 | TRBV7-6 | CASSPSALSSYEQYF
TRBJ2-1 | TRBV29-1 | CSVERDSGNEQFF
TRBJ2-2 | TRBV4-3 | CASSQLITGGTGELFF
TRBJ1-1 | TRBV9 | CASSVEGHTNTEAFF
TRBJ2-3 | TRBV15 | CATSRDLGNTQYF
TRBJ2-4 | TRBV7-6 | CASSSGQGLAKNIQYF
TRBJ1-5 | TRBV12-3/TRBV12-4 | CASSLSGGNIGQPQHF
TRBJ2-1 | TRBV6-2/TRBV6-3 | CASSYSSGLAGGTGNEQFF
TRBJ2-7 | TRBV4-1 | CASSDGIGRYEQYF
TRBJ2-5 | TRBV29-1 | CSVAAAGGGETQYF
TRBJ2-7 | TRBV21-1 | CASSRDRGEGEQYF
TRBJ2-5 | TRBV7-9 | CASSAYPAEQETQYF